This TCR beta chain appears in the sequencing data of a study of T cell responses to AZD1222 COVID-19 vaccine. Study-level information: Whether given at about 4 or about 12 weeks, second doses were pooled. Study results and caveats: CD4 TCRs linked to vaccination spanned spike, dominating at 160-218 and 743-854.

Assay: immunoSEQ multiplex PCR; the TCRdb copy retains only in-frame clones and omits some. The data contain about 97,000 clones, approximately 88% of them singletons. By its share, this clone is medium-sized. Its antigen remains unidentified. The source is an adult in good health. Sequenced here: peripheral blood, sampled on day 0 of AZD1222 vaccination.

CDR3 region: CASSLEGQQPQHF. The CDR3 coding sequence is TGTGCCAGCAGTTTGGAAGGACAGCAGCCCCAGCATTTT. The V call is TRBV28, the J call TRBJ1-5, with a tentative D call TRBD1 (6 bases). This CDR3 region has 13 residues. Germline-derived CDR1 and CDR2 are MDHEN and SYDVKM. Trimming removed 3 bases from V and 7 bases from J, with 10 bases in between.